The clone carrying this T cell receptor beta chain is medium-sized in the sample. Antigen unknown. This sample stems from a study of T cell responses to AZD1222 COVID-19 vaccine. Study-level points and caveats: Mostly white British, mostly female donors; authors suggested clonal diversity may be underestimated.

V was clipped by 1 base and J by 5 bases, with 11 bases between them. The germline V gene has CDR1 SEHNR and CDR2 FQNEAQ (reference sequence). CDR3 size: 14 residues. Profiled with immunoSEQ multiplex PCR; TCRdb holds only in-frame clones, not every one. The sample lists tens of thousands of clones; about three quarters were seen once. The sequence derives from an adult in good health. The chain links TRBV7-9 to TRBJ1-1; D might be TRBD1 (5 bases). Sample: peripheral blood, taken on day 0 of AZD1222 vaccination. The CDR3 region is CASSLGNEGTEAFF. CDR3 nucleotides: TGTGCCAGCAGCTTAGGAAATGAGGGGACTGAAGCTTTCTTT. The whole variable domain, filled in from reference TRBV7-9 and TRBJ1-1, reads DTGVSQNPRHKITKRGQNVTFRCDPISEHNRLYWYRQTLGQGPEFLTYFQNEAQLEKSRLLSDRFSAERPKGSFSTLEIQRTEQGDSAMYLCASSLGNEGTEAFFGQGTRLTVV.